A single sample is the source of the 26 T cell receptor beta chains below, sequenced in a study of vaccination and CD4 T cells after COVID-19. No antigen is known for these receptors. The sample's treatment: roughly 10-day PBMC culture with coronavirus spike peptide pools or control peptides (ViraFEST assay). Cultured CD4+ T cell DNA underwent sequencing with the Oncomine TCR Beta short-read assay. TCRdb re-analysed the PCR reads in MiXCR, keeping a single row per CDR3 protein. The sample carries more than 10,000 distinct CDR3 sequences, around 38% recorded once. The sample comprised CD4+ T cells from blood, cultured in vitro. The receptors were sampled from a human donor who had recovered from COVID-19.

V and J are TRBV30 and TRBJ1-1, with 7 bases matching TRBD1. CDR3 length equals 12 residues. CDR1 and CDR2 from the germline V gene are GTSNPN and SVGIG (reference sequence). V gave up 1 base and J gave up 7 bases; unmatched junction bases: 3. The CDR3, as DNA: TGTGCCTGGAGTGCGAGGGGGCGTGAAGCTTTCTTT. This encodes CAWSARGREAFF.

This clonotype was detected a few times. A junction end diverges from the germline sequence, so it may reflect a read error. The chain carries TRBV7-2 and TRBJ2-2, with 7 nucleotides matching TRBD1. In germline, CDR1 is SGHTA, CDR2 FQGNSA. This CDR3 comprises 14 residues. The CDR3, as DNA: TGTGCCAACAGCAAGACAGGGAGTTCGGGGGAGCTGTTTTTT. Residues: CANSKTGSSGELFF.

CDR3: CASSARLRRASSGANVLTF. CDR3 DNA: TGTGCCAGTAGTGCTAGGCTACGGAGGGCGAGCTCTGGGGCCAACGTCCTGACTTTC. The chain recombines TRBV19 with TRBJ2-6; D possibly corresponds to TRBD2 (6 bases). Per the germline V gene, CDR1 is LNHDA and CDR2 is SQIVND (reference sequence). Trimming stripped 5 bases from V and 0 bases from J, with 20 bases between. This CDR3 spans 19 amino acids.

CDR3 in DNA: TGCGCCAGCAGCCCTTATCAGGGGGCCGCTAAGACCCAGTACTTC. Its translation: CASSPYQGAAKTQYF. The J gene is TRBJ2-5, the V gene TRBV5-1, with TRBD1 matching over 8 bases. V gave up 4 bases and J gave up 6 bases; unmatched junction bases: 11. CDR1 and CDR2 (germline): SGHRS, YFSETQ. The CDR3 contains 15 residues.

The sample holds a few counts of this clonotype. V and J are TRBV6-5 and TRBJ1-5, with D unclear. Germline assignment: CDR1 MNHEY and CDR2 SVGAGI. This CDR3 contains 12 residues. V lost 2 bases to trimming and J lost 6 bases, with 5 bases between them. The CDR3 is CASSYGSQPQHF. The CDR3 DNA follows: TGTGCCAGCAGTTACGGGAGTCAGCCCCAGCATTTT.

This clonotype has just one count. The chain has TRBV12-5 and TRBJ2-1; maybe TRBD2 (6 bases). Trimming took off 0 bases at V and 8 bases at J, with 14 bases between the two ends. The germline gives CDR1 LGHNT, CDR2 FRNRAP. CDR3 length: 15 amino acids. CDR3 residues: CASGLVWRDVDEQFF. The CDR3 region has the DNA TGTGCTAGTGGTTTGGTCTGGCGGGATGTCGATGAGCAGTTCTTC.

Only a few counts were recorded for this clonotype. The V and J genes are TRBV2 and TRBJ2-3; TRBD2 might be the D (5 bases). CDR3 length equals 16 residues. V lost 4 bases, J lost 1 base, and 15 bases lay in between. Germline-derived CDR1 and CDR2 are SNHLY and FYNNEI. This CDR3 is CASSVERGIRTDTQYF. DNA of the CDR3: TGTGCCAGCAGTGTAGAACGGGGAATTCGCACAGATACGCAGTATTTT.

The rearrangement joins TRBV7-9 to TRBJ2-3; D is undetermined. CDR3 length: 16 residues. With 1 base removed from V and 0 bases from J, the gap between germline ends came to 11 bases. Germline V gene data show CDR1 as SEHNR and CDR2 as FQNEAQ (reference sequence). This CDR3 is CASSLGQFQSTDTQYF. The CDR3 DNA reads TGTGCCAGCAGCTTAGGTCAATTTCAGAGCACAGATACGCAGTATTTT.

This clonotype was detected only a few times. This rearrangement joins TRBV6-2 or TRBV6-3 to TRBJ2-5; D is unclear. Between the trimmed V and J ends, which lost 2 bases and 5 bases, there was a span of 3 bases. The germline V gene has CDR1 MNHEY and CDR2 SVGEGT. CDR3 size: 11 residues. The CDR3 reads CASSYTETQYF. CDR3 in DNA: TGTGCCAGCAGTTACACGGAGACCCAGTACTTC.

This clonotype was observed a few times. This chain joins TRBV2 and TRBJ1-5; no definite D call. The length of the CDR3 is 13 residues. Germline CDR1 SNHLY, CDR2 FYNNEI. Trimming shortened V by 6 bases and J by 2 bases, and 8 bases separated the two germline ends. The CDR3 sequence: CASSNDGNQPQHF. In DNA, the CDR3 is TGTGCCAGCAGCAATGACGGCAATCAGCCCCAGCATTTT. Supplemented by reference TRBV2 and TRBJ1-5, the full variable domain reads EPEVTQTPSHQVTQMGQEVILRCVPISNHLYFYWYRQILGQKVEFLVSFYNNEISEKSEIFDDQFSVERPDGSNFTLKIRSTKLEDSAMYFCASSNDGNQPQHFGDGTRLSIL.

The V and J genes are TRBV10-3 and TRBJ2-7; tentative D call: TRBD2 (5 bases). V was trimmed by 4 bases and J by 0 bases, leaving 13 bases between them. The CDR3 has 15 amino acids. Per the germline V gene, CDR1 is ENHRY and CDR2 is SYGVKD. DNA for the CDR3: TGTGCCATCAGTGGAGGGCAATCCGCCTCCTACGAGCAGTACTTC. Encoded protein: CAISGGQSASYEQYF.

The CDR3, as DNA: TGTGCCAGCAGTGAGTTTACGGGTTCGCAGTATTTT. Translated: CASSEFTGSQYF. V gene TRBV2 combines with J gene TRBJ2-3; no definite D call. Germline lookup yields CDR1 SNHLY and CDR2 FYNNEI. CDR3 length: 12 residues. V lost 3 bases and J lost 10, with 11 bases in between.

The rearrangement links TRBV7-8 to TRBJ2-1, with TRBD2 matching 9 bases. V was clipped by 7 bases and J by 9 bases; unmatched bases: 7. The CDR3 has 13 residues. The V gene's germline CDR1 is SGHVS and CDR2 FQNEAQ. The CDR3 sequence: CASKFRGRGEQFF. In nucleotides, the CDR3 is TGTGCCAGCAAGTTCCGCGGGAGGGGTGAGCAGTTCTTC.

The rearrangement uses TRBV6-1 and TRBJ1-1, with 10 bases identical to TRBD1. Trimming removed 4 bases from V and 3 bases from J; junction bases left unmatched: 5. The CDR3 runs 15 residues. Germline CDR1 is MNHNS and CDR2 is SASEGT. CDR3 loop: CASSGQGAGDTEAFF. The DNA for the CDR3 is TGTGCCAGCAGTGGACAGGGGGCAGGTGACACTGAAGCTTTCTTT.

The chain links TRBV12-3 or TRBV12-4 to TRBJ1-2; tentative D call: TRBD1 (5 bases). The CDR3 consists of 11 residues. Deletions cut 2 bases from V and 8 bases from J, with 6 bases between. CDR3 in amino acids: CASSLWGGYTF. The DNA of the CDR3 is TGTGCCAGCAGTTTATGGGGCGGCTACACCTTC.

The gene calls are TRBV20-1 and TRBJ1-1; possible D gene TRBD1, 6 bases. Germline V CDR1 and CDR2: DFQATT, SNEGSKA (reference sequence). The V gene lost 4 bases and the J gene lost 1 base, with 19 bases spanning the gap. The CDR3 totals 16 residues. The CDR3 spells CSAIGTSKGRNTEAFF. CDR3 sequence (DNA): TGCAGTGCTATCGGGACATCGAAGGGGCGGAACACTGAAGCTTTCTTT.

For the CDR3, the DNA is TGTGTGTGCGGTGGGGGTAGGGGCTACACCTTC. Residues: CVCGGGRGYTF. The chain is built from TRBV6-1 and TRBJ1-2, with a weak D call TRBD1 (5 bases). CDR3 size: 11 residues. CDR1 is MNHNS, CDR2 SASEGT, per germline.

The CDR3 sequence: CASSPGGAPVTYTEAFF. In DNA, the CDR3 is TGTGCCAGCAGCCCCGGAGGAGCACCAGTAACATACACTGAAGCTTTCTTT. The chain uses TRBV5-4 and TRBJ1-1; D call uncertain. CDR1 is SGHNT, CDR2 YYREEE, per germline (reference sequence). CDR3 size: 17 residues. Trimming stripped 4 bases from V and 3 bases from J, with 22 bases between.

This clonotype has just one count. This rearrangement joins TRBV19 to TRBJ1-2; possible D gene TRBD1, 6 bases. Trimming cost V 7 bases and J 1 base, with 16 bases left between them. The germline CDR1 and CDR2 sequences are LNHDA and SQIVND (reference sequence). The CDR3 has 15 residues. DNA for the CDR3: TGTGCCAGTAACAAACCAGGGGCGAGTAACTATGGCTACACCTTC. Translation gives CASNKPGASNYGYTF.

The chain uses TRBV3-1 and TRBJ2-5; no clear D. Germline V gene lookup returns CDR1 LGHDT and CDR2 YNNKEL (reference sequence). The CDR3 length is 12 residues. Trimming took off 0 bases at V and 5 bases at J, with 4 bases between the two ends. The CDR3 region has the DNA TGTGCCAGCAGCCAAGATCACGAGACCCAGTACTTC. Residues: CASSQDHETQYF.

V gene TRBV7-9 combines with J gene TRBJ1-5; no clear D gene. From germline, CDR1 is SEHNR and CDR2 FQNEAQ (reference sequence). The CDR3 extends over 16 amino acids. Trimming shortened V by 6 bases and J by 3 bases, and 18 bases separated the two germline ends. Here the CDR3 DNA reads TGTGCCAGCAGTCCAAGTGGTGGGGTCAACAATCAGCCCCAGCATTTT. This encodes CASSPSGGVNNQPQHF.

This clonotype was observed a handful of times. The gene calls are TRBV7-8 and TRBJ1-2; D unclear. This CDR3 has 16 amino acids. Germline CDR1 is SGHVS and CDR2 is FQNEAQ. V lost 2 bases and J 0 bases, leaving 13 bases between the germline ends. The CDR3 loop is CASSLLNPGTNYGYTF. In nucleotides, the CDR3 is TGTGCCAGCAGCTTACTCAACCCGGGAACTAACTATGGCTACACCTTC.

The table lists this clonotype with a few counts. The rearrangement links TRBV7-2 to TRBJ2-3; D is unclear. Trimming shortened V by 1 base and J by 6 bases, and 11 bases separated the two germline ends. This CDR3 contains 14 residues. Germline assignment: CDR1 SGHTA and CDR2 FQGNSA. The CDR3, as DNA: TGTGCCAGCAGCTTAGGGCTCAGGTCCGATACGCAGTATTTT. It codes for CASSLGLRSDTQYF.

J is TRBJ2-3 and V is TRBV5-1; D call uncertain. The CDR3 runs to 15 residues. V was trimmed by 0 bases and J by 0 bases, leaving 8 bases between them. Germline V gene lookup returns CDR1 SGHRS and CDR2 YFSETQ. CDR3 sequence reads: CASSLVVGSTDTQYF. CDR3 DNA sequence: TGCGCCAGCAGCTTGGTTGTGGGGAGCACAGATACGCAGTATTTT.

The chain is built from TRBV20-1 and TRBJ2-3, with unresolved D. Germline CDR1 and CDR2: DFQATT and SNEGSKA (reference sequence). V gave up 2 bases and J gave up 5 bases, with 5 bases separating them. This CDR3 spans 11 amino acids. The CDR3 nucleotides read TGCAGTGCTAGATGGGGAGATACGCAGTATTTT. It codes for CSARWGDTQYF.

This rearrangement joins TRBV9 to TRBJ1-3, with D possibly being TRBD1 (5 bases). The V and J ends lost 0 bases and 0 bases respectively, with 7 bases between them. CDR3 length: 15 residues. Looked up from germline, CDR1 is SGDLS and CDR2 is YYNGEE. DNA for the CDR3: TGTGCCAGCAGCGTAGGGGGGACCTCTGGAAACACCATATATTTT. Translating it yields CASSVGGTSGNTIYF. Looking up the rest from reference TRBV9 and TRBJ1-3 gives the full variable domain: DSGVTQTPKHLITATGQRVTLRCSPRSGDLSVYWYQQSLDQGLQFLIQYYNGEERAKGNILERFSAQQFPDLHSELNLSSLELGDSALYFCASSVGGTSGNTIYFGEGSWLTVV.